The TCR beta chain under discussion was sequenced for a study of blood T cells in healthy people across ages. This clonotype was counted ten times or more. The CDR3 sequence is 17 residues long. Germline V gene data show CDR1 as SEHNR and CDR2 as FQNEAQ (reference sequence). With 0 bases clipped from V and 3 bases from J, the junction kept 8 bases outside the gene matches. The authors ran a second PCR of 7 to 11 cycles using a sample-barcoded 5' primer and a J-beta primer mix. Using its own MiXCR run on the 5' RACE reads, TCRdb lists one record per CDR3 protein. The data contain 580,000 or so distinct CDR3 sequences, roughly 48% of them seen just once; the ten biggest clones take up about 26%.

The clonotype was recovered from an older man in good health. Sequences were obtained from blood. The V and J genes are TRBV7-9 and TRBJ2-3; 8 nucleotides agree with TRBD1. The CDR3: CASSLAPQGARTDTQYF. The CDR3 bases are TGTGCCAGCAGCTTAGCCCCCCAGGGGGCGCGGACAGATACGCAGTATTTT.